This section outlines one TCR beta chain sequence together with its context. This specimen belongs to a study of blood T cell repertoires in COVID-19. Study-wide context: COVID-19 samples, acute and convalescent, were from the United States, Italy and Spain. From T cells, B-cell-depleted T cells, or PBMCs came the material, which was cDNA or gDNA.

Per the authors' pipeline: Estimated nucleated cell counts came from reference gene primer amplification. The repertoire was sequenced with immunoSEQ multiplex PCR; TCRdb's copy has only in-frame clones and lacks some. V and J calls and clone size come straight from that table; D and trimming were deduced from the DNA. The sample lists approximately 230,000 clones; just under 85% were seen once. Sequencing used peripheral blood. This TCR came from an elderly man with acute or convalescent COVID-19.

This CDR3 is CASSLTGADTQYF. The CDR3 coding sequence is TGTGCCAGCAGCTTAACTGGGGCGGATACGCAGTATTTT. The chain carries TRBV11-2 and TRBJ2-3; D is perhaps TRBD1 (5 bases). Trimming took 2 bases from V and 6 from J, leaving 9 bases between them. The germline CDR1 and CDR2 sequences are SGHAT and FQNNGV. There are 13 residues in the CDR3.